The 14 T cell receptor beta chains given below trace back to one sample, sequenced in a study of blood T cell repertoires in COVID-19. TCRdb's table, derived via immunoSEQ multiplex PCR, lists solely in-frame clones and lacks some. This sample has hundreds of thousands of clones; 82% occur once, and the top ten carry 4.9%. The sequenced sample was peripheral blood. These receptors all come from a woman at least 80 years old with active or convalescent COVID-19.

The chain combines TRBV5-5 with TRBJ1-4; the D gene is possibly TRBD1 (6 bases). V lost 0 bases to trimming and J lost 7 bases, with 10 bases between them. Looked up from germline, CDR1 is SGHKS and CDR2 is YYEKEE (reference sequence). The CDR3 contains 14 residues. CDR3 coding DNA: TGTGCCAGCAGCTTGGGAGGGGGTGGTGAAAAACTGTTTTTT. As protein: CASSLGGGGEKLFF.

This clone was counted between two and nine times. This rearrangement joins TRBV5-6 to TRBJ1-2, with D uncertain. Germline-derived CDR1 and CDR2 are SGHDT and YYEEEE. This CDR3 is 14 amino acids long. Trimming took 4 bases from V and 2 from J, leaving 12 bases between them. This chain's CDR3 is CASSIGSLNYGYTF. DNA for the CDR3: TGTGCCAGCAGCATCGGGAGCCTCAACTATGGCTACACCTTC.

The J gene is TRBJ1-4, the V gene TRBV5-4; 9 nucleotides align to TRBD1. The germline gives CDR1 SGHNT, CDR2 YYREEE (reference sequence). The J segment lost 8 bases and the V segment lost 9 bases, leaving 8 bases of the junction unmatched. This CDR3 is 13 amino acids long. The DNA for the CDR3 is TGTGCCACCGGGACAGGGAAAGTAGAAAAACTGTTTTTT. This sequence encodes CATGTGKVEKLFF.

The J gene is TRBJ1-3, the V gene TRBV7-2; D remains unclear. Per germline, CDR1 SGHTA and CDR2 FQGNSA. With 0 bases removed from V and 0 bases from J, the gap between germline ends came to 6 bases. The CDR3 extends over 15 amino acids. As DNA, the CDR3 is TGTGCCAGCAGCTTAGCACACCACTCTGGAAACACCATATATTTT. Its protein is CASSLAHHSGNTIYF.

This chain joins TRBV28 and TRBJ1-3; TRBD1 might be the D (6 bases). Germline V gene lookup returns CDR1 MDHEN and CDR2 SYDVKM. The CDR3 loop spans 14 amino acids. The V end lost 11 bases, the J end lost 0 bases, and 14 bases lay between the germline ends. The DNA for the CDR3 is TGTGCCGGGTCGACAGGTAACTCTGGAAACACCATATATTTT. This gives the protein CAGSTGNSGNTIYF.

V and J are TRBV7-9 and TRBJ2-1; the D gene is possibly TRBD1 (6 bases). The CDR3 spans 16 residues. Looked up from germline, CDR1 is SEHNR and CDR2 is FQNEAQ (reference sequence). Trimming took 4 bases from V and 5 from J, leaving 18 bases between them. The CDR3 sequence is CASSSMGAYSHNEQFF. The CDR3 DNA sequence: TGTGCCAGCAGCTCAATGGGGGCTTATTCTCACAATGAGCAGTTCTTC.

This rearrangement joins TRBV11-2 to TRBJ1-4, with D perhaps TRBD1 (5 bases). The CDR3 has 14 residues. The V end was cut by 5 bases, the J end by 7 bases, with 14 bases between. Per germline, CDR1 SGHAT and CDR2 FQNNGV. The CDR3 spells CASSPMQGPEKLFF. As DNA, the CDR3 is TGTGCCAGCAGCCCGATGCAGGGTCCTGAAAAACTGTTTTTT.

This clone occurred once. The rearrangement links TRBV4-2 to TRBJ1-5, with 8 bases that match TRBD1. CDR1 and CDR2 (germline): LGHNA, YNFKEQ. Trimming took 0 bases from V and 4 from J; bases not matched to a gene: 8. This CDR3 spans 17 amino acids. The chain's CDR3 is CASSQDSAGGLNQPQHF. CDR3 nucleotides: TGTGCCAGCAGCCAAGATAGTGCAGGGGGCTTGAATCAGCCCCAGCATTTT.

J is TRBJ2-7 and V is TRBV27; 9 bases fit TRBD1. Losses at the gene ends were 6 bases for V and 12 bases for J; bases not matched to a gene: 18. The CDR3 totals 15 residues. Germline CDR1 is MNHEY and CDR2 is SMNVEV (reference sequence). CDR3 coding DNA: TGTGCCAGCAGCGCATCCGGGACAGGGTTTCGACTTGTGTACTTC. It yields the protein CASSASGTGFRLVYF.

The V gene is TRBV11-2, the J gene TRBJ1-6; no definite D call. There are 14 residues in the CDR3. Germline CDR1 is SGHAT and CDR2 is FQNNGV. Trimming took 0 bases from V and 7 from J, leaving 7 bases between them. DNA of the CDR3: TGTGCCAGCAGCTTAGATCGGTGGAATTCACCCCTCCACTTT. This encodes CASSLDRWNSPLHF.

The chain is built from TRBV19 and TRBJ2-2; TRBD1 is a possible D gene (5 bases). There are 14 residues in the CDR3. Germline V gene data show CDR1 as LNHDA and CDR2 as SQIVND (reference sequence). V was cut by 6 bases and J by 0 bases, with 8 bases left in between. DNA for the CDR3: TGTGCCAGTAGGCCACAGGCGAACACCGGGGAGCTGTTTTTT. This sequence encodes CASRPQANTGELFF.

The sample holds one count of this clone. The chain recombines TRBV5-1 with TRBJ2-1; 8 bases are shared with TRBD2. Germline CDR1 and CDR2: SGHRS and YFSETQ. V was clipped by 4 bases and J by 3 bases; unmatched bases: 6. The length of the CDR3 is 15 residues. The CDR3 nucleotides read TGCGCCAGCAGCCCGAACGCGGGGGGCTACAATGAGCAGTTCTTC. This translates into CASSPNAGGYNEQFF.

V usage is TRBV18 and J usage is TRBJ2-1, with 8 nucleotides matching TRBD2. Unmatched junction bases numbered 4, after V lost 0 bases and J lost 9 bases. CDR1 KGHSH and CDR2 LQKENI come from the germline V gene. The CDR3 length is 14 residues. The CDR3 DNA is TGTGCCAGCTCACCACCTAGCGGGGACTTTGAGCAGTTCTTC. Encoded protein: CASSPPSGDFEQFF.

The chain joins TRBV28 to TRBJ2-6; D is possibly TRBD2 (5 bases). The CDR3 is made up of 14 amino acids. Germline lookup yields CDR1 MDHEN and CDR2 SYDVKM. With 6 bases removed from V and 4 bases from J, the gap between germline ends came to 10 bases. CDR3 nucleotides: TGTGCCAGCAGACCCCCGGGAGGGGCCAACGTCCTGACTTTC. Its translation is CASRPPGGANVLTF.